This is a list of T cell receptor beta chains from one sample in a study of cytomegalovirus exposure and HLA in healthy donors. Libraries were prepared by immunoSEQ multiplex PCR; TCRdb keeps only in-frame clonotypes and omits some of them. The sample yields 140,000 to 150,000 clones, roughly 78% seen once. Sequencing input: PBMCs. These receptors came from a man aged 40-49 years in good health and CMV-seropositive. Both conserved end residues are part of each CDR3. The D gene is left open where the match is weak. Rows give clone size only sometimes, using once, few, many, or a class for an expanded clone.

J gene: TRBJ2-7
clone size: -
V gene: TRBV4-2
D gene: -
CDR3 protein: CASSQGYTGFVQYF
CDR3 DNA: TGTGCCAGCAGCCAAGGCTACACAGGGTTCGTGCAGTACTTC

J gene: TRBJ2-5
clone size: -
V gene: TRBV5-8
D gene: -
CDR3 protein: CASNQPRQGQETQYF
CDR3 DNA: TGTGCCAGCAACCAACCCAGGCAGGGACAAGAGACCCAGTACTTC

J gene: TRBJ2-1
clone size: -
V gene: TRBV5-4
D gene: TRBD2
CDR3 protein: CASSLPGLAGGEQFF
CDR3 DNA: TGTGCCAGCAGCTTACCCGGGCTAGCGGGAGGTGAGCAGTTCTTC

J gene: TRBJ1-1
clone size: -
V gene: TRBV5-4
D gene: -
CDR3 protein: CASSLQKNTEAFF
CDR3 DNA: TGTGCCAGCAGCTTACAGAAGAACACTGAAGCTTTCTTT

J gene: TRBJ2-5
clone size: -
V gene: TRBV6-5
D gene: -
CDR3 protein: CASSSAGYNQETQYF
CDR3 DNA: TGTGCCAGCAGTTCGGCAGGGTATAATCAAGAGACCCAGTACTTC

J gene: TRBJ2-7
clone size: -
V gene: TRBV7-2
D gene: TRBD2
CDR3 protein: CASSQGLAATYEQYF
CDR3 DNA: TGTGCCAGCAGCCAGGGACTAGCGGCCACCTACGAGCAGTACTTC

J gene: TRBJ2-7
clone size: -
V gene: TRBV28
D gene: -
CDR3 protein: CASSSLAGPGAYEQYF
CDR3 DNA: TGTGCCAGCAGTTCTTTGGCGGGTCCGGGGGCCTACGAGCAGTACTTC

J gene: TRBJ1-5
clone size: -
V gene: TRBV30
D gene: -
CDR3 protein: CAWGGTHNQPQHF
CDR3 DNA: TGTGCCTGGGGGGGGACCCATAATCAGCCCCAGCATTTT

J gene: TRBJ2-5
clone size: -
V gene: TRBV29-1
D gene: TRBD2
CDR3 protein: CSVPGLAGEETQYF
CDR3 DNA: TGCAGCGTTCCTGGACTAGCGGGAGAAGAGACCCAGTACTTC

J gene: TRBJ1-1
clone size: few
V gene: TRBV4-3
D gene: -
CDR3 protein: CASSQVQAYEEGTEAFF
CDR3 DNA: TGCGCCAGCAGCCAAGTACAGGCGTACGAGGAGGGCACTGAAGCTTTCTTT

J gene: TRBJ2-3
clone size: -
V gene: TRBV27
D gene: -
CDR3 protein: CASSLASTDTQYF
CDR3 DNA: TGTGCCAGCAGTTTGGCTAGCACAGATACGCAGTATTTT

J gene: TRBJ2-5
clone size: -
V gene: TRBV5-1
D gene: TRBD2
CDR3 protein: CASSLALTGGPGETQYF
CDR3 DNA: TGCGCCAGCAGCCTCGCTTTGACGGGAGGGCCTGGAGAGACCCAGTACTTC

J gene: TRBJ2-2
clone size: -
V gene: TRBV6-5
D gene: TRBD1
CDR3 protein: CASRVDRGNTGELFF
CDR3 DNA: TGTGCCAGCCGGGTGGACAGGGGTAACACCGGGGAGCTGTTTTTT

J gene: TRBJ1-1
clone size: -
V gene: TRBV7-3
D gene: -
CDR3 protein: CASSTQEGTEAFF
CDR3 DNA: TGTGCCAGCAGCACCCAGGAGGGGACTGAAGCTTTCTTT

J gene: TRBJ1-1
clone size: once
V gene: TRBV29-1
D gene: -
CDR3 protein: CSVLQGLNTEAFF
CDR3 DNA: TGCAGCGTTTTACAGGGCTTGAACACTGAAGCTTTCTTT

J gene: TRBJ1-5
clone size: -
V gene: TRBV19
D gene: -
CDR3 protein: CASSIPTERPNQPQHF
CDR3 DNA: TGTGCCAGTAGTATTCCGACAGAACGGCCCAATCAGCCCCAGCATTTT

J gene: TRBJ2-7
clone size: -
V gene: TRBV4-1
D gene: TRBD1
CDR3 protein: CASSQEETGPYEQYF
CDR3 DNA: TGCGCCAGCAGCCAAGAGGAGACAGGGCCTTACGAGCAGTACTTC

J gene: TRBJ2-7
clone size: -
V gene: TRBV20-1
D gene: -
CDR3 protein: CSAGYSYEQYF
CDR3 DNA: TGCAGTGCGGGCTACTCCTACGAGCAGTACTTC

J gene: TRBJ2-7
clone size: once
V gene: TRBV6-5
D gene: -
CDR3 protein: CASSYTHPAYEQYF
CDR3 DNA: TGTGCCAGCAGTTACACCCACCCAGCCTACGAGCAGTACTTC

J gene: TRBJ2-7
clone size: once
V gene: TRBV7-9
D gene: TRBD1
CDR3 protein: CSSSFGQGALEQYF
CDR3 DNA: TGTTCCAGCAGCTTCGGACAGGGGGCTTTAGAGCAGTACTTC

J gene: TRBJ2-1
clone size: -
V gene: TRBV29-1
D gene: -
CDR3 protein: CSVQNDNEQFF
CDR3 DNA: TGCAGCGTACAAAACGACAATGAGCAGTTCTTC

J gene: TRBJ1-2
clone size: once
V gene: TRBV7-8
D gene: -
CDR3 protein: CASSLKVERAYGYTF
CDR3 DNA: TGTGCCAGCAGCTTAAAGGTGGAGAGGGCCTATGGCTACACCTTC

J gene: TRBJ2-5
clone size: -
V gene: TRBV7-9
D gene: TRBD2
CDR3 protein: CASGQLTSGTGETQYF
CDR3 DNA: TGTGCCAGCGGTCAATTGACTAGCGGGACGGGGGAGACCCAGTACTTC